These 10 T cell receptor beta chains share one sample of origin, sequenced in a study of T cells after yellow fever vaccination. MiXCR, run by TCRdb on the 5' RACE reads, gives a single entry per CDR3 protein. This table holds some 300,000 distinct CDR3 sequences, around 10% found once. The source material was CD4+ T cells sorted from PBMCs, sampled 45 days after the yellow fever booster vaccination. These receptor sequences come from a man younger than 30 who received the YFV17D yellow fever vaccine.

The V call is TRBV28, the J call TRBJ2-3, with D perhaps matching TRBD1 or TRBD2 (6 bases each). V shed 8 bases and J shed 2 bases, with 14 bases lying between them. Germline loops: CDR1 MDHEN, CDR2 SYDVKM. The CDR3 covers 14 residues. CDR3 bases: TGTGCCAGCCACGGAGGGGGGACCACAGATACGCAGTATTTT. The encoded protein is CASHGGGTTDTQYF.

V gene TRBV18 combines with J gene TRBJ1-6; 7 bases align to TRBD1. This CDR3 region has 13 residues. Germline V gives CDR1 KGHSH, CDR2 LQKENI. The V and J ends lost 6 bases and 9 bases, in that order; junction bases with no gene match: 5. CDR3 amino acids: CASSRDSTSPLHF. The CDR3 bases are TGTGCCAGCTCGCGGGACAGCACTTCACCCCTCCACTTT.

This clonotype was seen a few times. The rearrangement joins TRBV7-6 to TRBJ1-3; no firm D call. CDR3 length equals 15 residues. Trimming stripped 5 bases from V and 4 bases from J, with 15 bases between. The germline gives CDR1 SGHVS, CDR2 FNYEAQ. The CDR3 nucleotides are TGTGCCAGCAGCCCGTTTGTGGCTGCGGGAAACACCATATATTTT. As protein: CASSPFVAAGNTIYF.

This clonotype was seen a handful of times. This sequence joins TRBV7-2 and TRBJ1-5; D unclear. From germline, CDR1 is SGHTA and CDR2 FQGNSA. Deletions cut 5 bases from V and 9 bases from J, with 11 bases between. The CDR3 is 12 amino acids. The CDR3 protein is CASSQFATPQHF. The CDR3 DNA reads TGTGCCAGCAGCCAATTCGCTACGCCCCAGCATTTT.

This clonotype showed up many times. The rearrangement uses TRBV5-1 and TRBJ1-1, with D tentatively TRBD1 (5 bases). The CDR3 consists of 15 residues. V was clipped by 3 bases and J by 3 bases, with 15 bases between them. Germline assignment: CDR1 SGHRS and CDR2 YFSETQ. This CDR3 reads CASSSGPPRDTEAFF. The CDR3 DNA sequence: TGCGCCAGCAGCTCGGGACCCCCACGGGACACTGAAGCTTTCTTT. The full variable domain, with the rest looked up from reference TRBV5-1 and TRBJ1-1, is KAGVTQTPRYLIKTRGQQVTLSCSPISGHRSVSWYQQTPGQGLQFLFEYFSETQRNKGNFPGRFSGRQFSNSRSEMNVSTLELGDSALYLCASSSGPPRDTEAFFGQGTRLTVV.

This clonotype has ten or more counts. This chain connects TRBV15 to TRBJ2-1; TRBD2 is a possible D gene (5 bases). V dropped 1 base and J dropped 4 bases, with 8 bases sitting between them. The CDR3 spans 14 residues. CDR1 LNHNV and CDR2 YYDKDF come from the germline V gene (reference sequence). The CDR3 DNA is TGTGCCACCAGCAGAGCTACGGGGTACAATGAGCAGTTCTTC. This sequence encodes CATSRATGYNEQFF.

A few counts support this clonotype. The CDR3 spells CASSVTGGAWEKLFF. The CDR3 DNA reads TGTGCCAGCAGCGTTACAGGGGGCGCGTGGGAAAAACTGTTTTTT. The chain links TRBV9 to TRBJ1-4; 9 bases are shared with TRBD1. This CDR3 has 15 amino acids. The ends lost 2 bases at V and 8 bases at J; junction bases unmatched: 7. Germline-derived CDR1 and CDR2 are SGDLS and YYNGEE.

This clonotype was observed at least ten times. The rearrangement joins TRBV4-3 to TRBJ1-6; D is unresolved. The germline gives CDR1 LGHNA, CDR2 YSLEER. The CDR3 has 18 amino acids. Trimming took 4 bases from V and 6 from J, leaving 22 bases between them. The CDR3 spells CASSLQLSTGGSNSPLHF. CDR3 DNA sequence: TGCGCCAGCAGCCTCCAACTGAGTACGGGAGGATCTAATTCACCCCTCCACTTT.

This sequence joins TRBV9 and TRBJ1-1; weak D call: TRBD1 (5 bases). The CDR3 contains 13 residues. Germline CDR1 SGDLS, CDR2 YYNGEE. Trimming took off 1 base at V and 4 bases at J, with 8 bases between the two ends. The CDR3: CASSVPGTTEAFF. The CDR3 nucleotides read TGTGCCAGCAGCGTACCAGGGACCACTGAAGCTTTCTTT.

The chain is built from TRBV5-5 and TRBJ2-2; D possibly uses TRBD1 or TRBD2 (5 bases each). The CDR3 sequence is 14 residues long. Germline V lookup: CDR1 SGHKS, CDR2 YYEKEE (reference sequence). V gave up 4 bases and J gave up 8 bases, with 15 bases separating them. The CDR3 DNA sequence: TGTGCCAGCAGCACTGGGACCGTTTGGGGGGAGCTGTTTTTT. Protein: CASSTGTVWGELFF.